The 16 T cell receptor beta chains given below trace back to one sample, sequenced in a study of T-cell memory formation after mild COVID-19. TCRdb recomputed calls from the 5' RACE reads with MiXCR, one row per CDR3 protein. The sample comprises 400,000 to 550,000 distinct CDR3 sequences, around a quarter of which are singletons, and under 15% rests with the top ten. Sequenced material: PBMCs or a T cell subset sorted from them (not recorded which). These receptors were obtained from an adult woman who had mild COVID-19 (a few samples of this study predate the infection). Cell type and time point are not known.

A few counts support this clonotype. The genes are TRBV5-6 and TRBJ2-1; D is perhaps TRBD2 (6 bases). Trimming took 0 bases from V and 8 from J, leaving 12 bases between them. Germline lookup yields CDR1 SGHDT and CDR2 YYEEEE. The CDR3 runs 14 residues. In DNA, the CDR3 is TGTGCCAGCAGCTTGGGGGGGGTTGGACATGAGCAGTTCTTC. It yields the protein CASSLGGVGHEQFF.

The chain couples TRBV19 to TRBJ2-1; 8 positions agree with TRBD1. The J segment lost 0 bases and the V segment lost 3 bases, leaving 4 bases of the junction unmatched. Germline assignment: CDR1 LNHDA and CDR2 SQIVND (reference sequence). There are 16 residues in the CDR3. In DNA form, the CDR3 reads TGTGCCAGTAGTATGAGGACAGGGAGCTCCTACAATGAGCAGTTCTTC. Translating it yields CASSMRTGSSYNEQFF.

Only a few counts were recorded for this clonotype. The chain is built from TRBV7-3 and TRBJ1-2; D ambiguous. Germline assignment: CDR1 SGHTA and CDR2 FQGTGA. The CDR3 totals 14 residues. V was cut by 6 bases and J by 3 bases, with 14 bases left in between. The CDR3 spells CASSPEGRDYGYTF. The CDR3 nucleotides read TGTGCCAGCAGTCCCGAGGGCCGAGACTATGGCTACACCTTC.

The chain links TRBV7-3 to TRBJ2-5; TRBD1 might be the D (5 bases). Trimming cost V 5 bases and J 5 bases, with 12 bases left between them. In germline, CDR1 is SGHTA, CDR2 FQGTGA. The CDR3 is 13 amino acids. CDR3 residues: CASSQSGQETQYF. The CDR3 DNA is TGTGCCAGCAGCCAATCAGGGCAGGAGACCCAGTACTTC.

CDR3 sequence: CSAFLSGRAVIEQFF. CDR3 in DNA: TGCAGTGCTTTTCTTAGCGGGAGGGCCGTGATTGAGCAGTTCTTC. V gene TRBV20-1 combines with J gene TRBJ2-1, with TRBD2 matching over 11 bases. The CDR3 is 15 amino acids. The germline V gene encodes CDR1 DFQATT and CDR2 SNEGSKA (reference sequence). The V gene end was trimmed by 5 bases and the J gene end by 9 bases; junction bases not matched to a gene: 12.

This sequence joins TRBV6-6 and TRBJ2-3, with 9 bases matching TRBD1. CDR3 size: 15 residues. Germline V gene sequence: CDR1 MNHNY, CDR2 SVGAGI (reference sequence). J gave up 2 bases and V 1 base, and 1 base lay outside the gene matches. CDR3 amino acids: CASSYWTGDTDTQYF. In DNA, the CDR3 is TGTGCCAGCAGTTACTGGACAGGGGACACAGATACGCAGTATTTT.

This clonotype was detected ten times or more. The V call is TRBV11-2, the J call TRBJ2-7, with no clear D. The CDR3 totals 14 residues. The V and J ends lost 1 base and 3 bases respectively, with 10 bases between them. Germline values: CDR1 SGHAT, CDR2 FQNNGV. The CDR3 DNA sequence: TGTGCCAGCAGCTTAGGCAGAACACTCTACGAGCAGTACTTC. This gives the protein CASSLGRTLYEQYF.

This clonotype was observed a handful of times. This rearrangement joins TRBV10-3 to TRBJ1-1; possible D gene TRBD1, 5 bases. Trimming shortened V by 8 bases and J by 1 base, and 14 bases separated the two germline ends. There are 14 residues in the CDR3. Germline V gene data show CDR1 as ENHRY and CDR2 as SYGVKD. The CDR3 region has the DNA TGTGCCATCGGCATGGGGGTTACGAACACTGAAGCTTTCTTT. This codes for CAIGMGVTNTEAFF.

This clonotype has just a few counts. The chain couples TRBV5-1 to TRBJ2-1; D might be TRBD1 (6 bases). This CDR3 has 14 amino acids. Germline V gene data show CDR1 as SGHRS and CDR2 as YFSETQ. Trimming cost V 3 bases and J 3 bases, with 10 bases left between them. CDR3 DNA sequence: TGCGCCAGCAGCTCGACAGGAGGCTACAATGAGCAGTTCTTC. This encodes CASSSTGGYNEQFF.

The V gene is TRBV11-2, the J gene TRBJ2-3; D perhaps matches TRBD2 (5 bases). Looked up from germline, CDR1 is SGHAT and CDR2 is FQNNGV. The length of the CDR3 is 17 residues. V lost 0 bases and J lost 1, with 14 bases in between. CDR3 coding DNA: TGTGCCAGCAGCTTAGATGCCCCCTTGCGGGGCACAGATACGCAGTATTTT. Protein: CASSLDAPLRGTDTQYF.

This chain connects TRBV15 to TRBJ2-1, with D tentatively TRBD2 (6 bases). Trimming removed 5 bases at V and 6 bases at J, with 17 bases between. The CDR3 runs to 15 residues. Germline-derived CDR1 and CDR2 are LNHNV and YYDKDF (reference sequence). The CDR3 DNA follows: TGTGCCACCAGCGGATATAGTGGAGCGGGCAATGAGCAGTTCTTC. Translated, it gives CATSGYSGAGNEQFF.

There are a few counts of this clonotype. The chain has TRBV3-1 and TRBJ1-1; 7 nucleotides line up with TRBD1. J gave up 1 base and V 4 bases, and 12 bases lay outside the gene matches. The V gene's germline CDR1 is LGHDT and CDR2 YNNKEL (reference sequence). The CDR3 totals 17 residues. The CDR3 reads CASSLEWGGTENTEAFF. The CDR3 DNA follows: TGTGCCAGCAGCCTCGAATGGGGGGGGACAGAGAACACTGAAGCTTTCTTT.

This clonotype was found a few times. The CDR3 region is CASSLGSGYEQYF. The DNA of the CDR3 is TGTGCCAGCAGCTTAGGATCGGGCTACGAGCAGTACTTC. The gene calls are TRBV7-9 and TRBJ2-7; D remains ambiguous. The V end lost 1 base, the J end lost 3 bases, and 7 bases lay between the germline ends. CDR1 is SEHNR and CDR2 is FQNEAQ in the germline V gene (reference sequence). The CDR3 is 13 amino acids. The variable domain in full, with the rest retrieved from reference TRBV7-9 and TRBJ2-7, is DTGVSQNPRHKITKRGQNVTFRCDPISEHNRLYWYRQTLGQGPEFLTYFQNEAQLEKSRLLSDRFSAERPKGSFSTLEIQRTEQGDSAMYLCASSLGSGYEQYFGPGTRLTVT.

V gene TRBV4-3 combines with J gene TRBJ2-5; 11 nucleotides agree with TRBD2. The germline V gene encodes CDR1 LGHNA and CDR2 YSLEER. V lost 0 bases, J lost 4 bases, and 10 bases stayed unmatched. This CDR3 has 18 amino acids. Written as DNA, the CDR3 is TGCGCCAGCAGCCAAGAAGTAGCGGGAGGGGCTTTTAGAGAGACCCAGTACTTC. It encodes CASSQEVAGGAFRETQYF.

The rearrangement uses TRBV5-1 and TRBJ1-2, with 9 positions matching TRBD1. The germline gives CDR1 SGHRS, CDR2 YFSETQ. This CDR3 is 14 amino acids long. V lost 0 bases to trimming and J lost 8 bases; unmatched junction nucleotides: 5. This CDR3 reads CASSLVTGGGGYTF. In nucleotides, the CDR3 is TGCGCCAGCAGCTTGGTTACAGGGGGCGGAGGCTACACCTTC. The complete variable domain, with remaining parts taken from reference TRBV5-1 and TRBJ1-2, reads KAGVTQTPRYLIKTRGQQVTLSCSPISGHRSVSWYQQTPGQGLQFLFEYFSETQRNKGNFPGRFSGRQFSNSRSEMNVSTLELGDSALYLCASSLVTGGGGYTFGSGTRLTVV.

The chain uses TRBV7-2 and TRBJ2-1; D ambiguous. CDR1 is SGHTA, CDR2 FQGNSA, per germline. The CDR3 consists of 17 residues. V was clipped by 5 bases and J by 0 bases, with 17 bases between them. CDR3 sequence reads: CASSLLSAPSSYNEQFF. CDR3 bases: TGTGCCAGCAGCCTTTTGTCGGCGCCCAGCTCCTACAATGAGCAGTTCTTC.